A single sample gave rise to the 20 T cell receptor beta chains below, sequenced in a study of blood T cell repertoires in COVID-19. Assay used: immunoSEQ multiplex PCR; TCRdb lists only in-frame clones, some missing. Among about 270,000 clones, 80% to 90% were seen once, and the ten largest hold about 2.2%. Sequencing was done on a sample of PBMCs or T cells enriched from blood (not recorded which). The source is a woman between 18 and 29 years old who had recovered from COVID-19.

This chain connects TRBV29-1 to TRBJ2-5, with D tentatively TRBD2 (5 bases). This CDR3 contains 14 residues. The germline V and J ends were trimmed by 0 bases and 6 bases, with 14 bases remaining between them. From germline, CDR1 is SQVTM and CDR2 ANQGSEA. The CDR3 region is CSVEDALEGQTQYF. For the CDR3, the DNA is TGCAGCGTTGAAGATGCTCTCGAGGGCCAGACCCAGTACTTC.

This clone has just one count. V and J are TRBV27 and TRBJ1-4, with TRBD1 matching over 8 bases. The CDR3 has 17 residues. Trimming removed 5 bases from V and 6 bases from J; junction bases left unmatched: 14. Looked up from germline, CDR1 is MNHEY and CDR2 is SMNVEV (reference sequence). CDR3 residues: CASSLTKLQGGDEKLFF. The DNA for the CDR3 is TGTGCCAGCAGTCTGACCAAATTACAGGGGGGCGATGAAAAACTGTTTTTT. Together with reference TRBV27 and TRBJ1-4, the CDR3 gives the full variable domain: EAQVTQNPRYLITVTGKKLTVTCSQNMNHEYMSWYRQDPGLGLRQIYYSMNVEVTDKGDVPEGYKVSRKEKRNFPLILESPSPNQTSLYFCASSLTKLQGGDEKLFFGSGTQLSVL.

This rearrangement joins TRBV6-5 to TRBJ2-3; no firm D call. Germline assignment: CDR1 MNHEY and CDR2 SVGAGI. The V gene lost 4 bases and the J gene lost 5 bases, with 7 bases spanning the gap. The CDR3 sequence is 12 residues long. In DNA, the CDR3 is TGTGCCAGCAGTTCTCTCTTAGATACGCAGTATTTT. This gives the protein CASSSLLDTQYF.

This clone was counted only a few times. The V and J genes are TRBV7-3 and TRBJ2-3, with TRBD1 identical over 11 bases. J was trimmed by 3 bases and V by 1 base; bases with no gene match: 6. Germline loops: CDR1 SGHTA, CDR2 FQGTGA. This CDR3 spans 17 amino acids. CDR3 coding DNA: TGTGCCAGCAGCTTAAACGGACAGGGGGCCTCGACAGATACGCAGTATTTT. It encodes CASSLNGQGASTDTQYF.

The chain links TRBV3-1 (or the pseudogene TRBV3-2) to TRBJ2-3, with D perhaps TRBD2 (6 bases). Trimming pared 8 bases from V and 0 bases from J, leaving 18 bases between. CDR1 is LGHDT, CDR2 YNNKEL, per germline (reference sequence). The CDR3 has 16 residues. CDR3 residues: CASAKGGRLSTDTQYF. CDR3 bases: TGTGCCAGCGCCAAGGGAGGCAGGTTGAGCACAGATACGCAGTATTTT.

This chain links TRBV3-1 (or the pseudogene TRBV3-2) with TRBJ1-2, with TRBD1 as a possible D gene (6 bases). The V end was cut by 0 bases, the J end by 3 bases, with 11 bases between. There are 15 residues in the CDR3. The germline CDR1 and CDR2 sequences are LGHDT and YNNKEL (reference sequence). This CDR3 is CASSQDSAGDYGYTF. The CDR3 DNA is TGTGCCAGCAGCCAAGATTCGGCAGGGGACTATGGCTACACCTTC.

The chain employs TRBV27 and TRBJ2-7; 7 bases fit TRBD2. Per germline, CDR1 MNHEY and CDR2 SMNVEV (reference sequence). The CDR3 is made up of 14 amino acids. V lost 2 bases and J lost 4; bases outside the gene matches: 5. CDR3 nucleotide sequence: TGTGCCAGCAGTTTAAGGGGAGGGTTGTACGAGCAGTACTTC. Translating it yields CASSLRGGLYEQYF.

This rearrangement joins TRBV7-9 to TRBJ1-2, with 7 bases aligning to TRBD1. V dropped 3 bases and J dropped 3; count of bases not matched to a gene: 4. The CDR3 runs to 14 residues. CDR1 SEHNR and CDR2 FQNEAQ come from the germline V gene (reference sequence). The CDR3 here is CASSFTGTDYGYTF. The CDR3 DNA reads as TGTGCCAGCAGCTTCACCGGGACAGACTATGGCTACACCTTC.

The CDR3 nucleotides are TGCGCCAGCAGCGCGACAGGGGCGGGTGGCTACACCTTC. Its translation: CASSATGAGGYTF. The chain has TRBV5-1 and TRBJ1-2, with 8 positions matching TRBD1. Germline CDR1 and CDR2: SGHRS and YFSETQ. Unmatched junction bases numbered 6, after V lost 4 bases and J lost 7 bases. This CDR3 contains 13 residues.

This rearrangement joins TRBV10-3 to TRBJ1-5; 9 positions agree with TRBD1. Per germline, CDR1 ENHRY and CDR2 SYGVKD. The CDR3 runs to 17 residues. Losses at the gene ends were 3 bases for V and 6 bases for J; bases not matched to a gene: 12. The CDR3 reads CAISDRVRQGESQPQHF. The CDR3 DNA reads as TGTGCCATCAGTGATAGGGTTCGACAGGGGGAAAGTCAGCCCCAGCATTTT.

The rearrangement uses TRBV4-1 and TRBJ1-4; 10 bases are a match to TRBD1. Per the germline V gene, CDR1 is MGHRA and CDR2 is YSYEKL. This CDR3 is built from 15 residues. V lost 4 bases and J lost 7; bases outside the gene matches: 6. CDR3 DNA: TGCGCCAGCAGCCCGGGAGGGACAGGGGTTGAAAAACTGTTTTTT. Amino acid sequence: CASSPGGTGVEKLFF.

This clone was seen once. This sequence joins TRBV5-4 and TRBJ1-1; possibly TRBD1 for D (5 bases). This CDR3 has 14 residues. V was pared by 6 bases and J by 5 bases, with 17 bases between. The germline CDR1 and CDR2 sequences are SGHNT and YYREEE (reference sequence). The CDR3 sequence: CASIKREGRTEAFF. The DNA of the CDR3 is TGTGCCAGCATCAAGAGGGAGGGGAGGACTGAAGCTTTCTTT.

The V and J genes are TRBV2 and TRBJ1-1; D perhaps matches TRBD1 (5 bases). In germline, CDR1 is SNHLY, CDR2 FYNNEI. Trimming cost V 6 bases and J 11 bases, with 19 bases left between them. The CDR3 is made up of 13 amino acids. The chain's CDR3 is CASSLPGDQLAFF. In DNA, the CDR3 is TGTGCCAGCAGCCTTCCGGGGGATCAACTGGCTTTCTTT.

This rearrangement joins TRBV5-1 to TRBJ1-4; possible D gene TRBD1, 6 bases. The CDR3 is made up of 15 amino acids. Germline loops: CDR1 SGHRS, CDR2 YFSETQ. The V end was cut by 2 bases, the J end by 5 bases, with 13 bases between. The CDR3 region is CASSLRGAINEKLFF. The CDR3, as DNA: TGCGCCAGCAGCTTACGGGGGGCTATCAATGAAAAACTGTTTTTT.

Only one count was recorded for this clone. The chain links TRBV12-5 to TRBJ1-4, with 7 bases matching TRBD1. CDR3 length: 15 amino acids. The J segment lost 0 bases and the V segment lost 5 bases, leaving 3 bases of the junction unmatched. Per the germline V gene, CDR1 is LGHNT and CDR2 is FRNRAP. CDR3 nucleotides: TGTGCTAGTGGTCCGGACAGGTCAACTAATGAAAAACTGTTTTTT. It translates to CASGPDRSTNEKLFF.

V is TRBV6-5 and J is TRBJ1-2; 8 bases align to TRBD1. Germline V gene data show CDR1 as MNHEY and CDR2 as SVGAGI. The CDR3 extends over 15 amino acids. The V gene end was trimmed by 6 bases and the J gene end by 7 bases; junction bases not matched to a gene: 13. CDR3 nucleotide sequence: TGTGCCAGCAGCAAACAAGCGGACAGGGAGTTTGGCTACACCTTC. Translated, it gives CASSKQADREFGYTF.

This sequence joins TRBV19 and TRBJ1-2, with D unresolved. Trimming removed 7 bases from V and 8 bases from J, with 11 bases in between. Germline V lookup: CDR1 LNHDA, CDR2 SQIVND (reference sequence). The CDR3 loop spans 11 amino acids. The DNA for the CDR3 is TGTGCCAGTATTGGCAGTTACGGCTACACCTTC. Encoded protein: CASIGSYGYTF.

The chain carries TRBV27 and TRBJ1-5; no clear D gene. Germline CDR1 reads MNHEY; CDR2 reads SMNVEV (reference sequence). The CDR3 is made up of 15 amino acids. V lost 0 bases and J 1 base, leaving 7 bases between the germline ends. The chain's CDR3 is CASSLSSSSNQPQHF. The CDR3 coding sequence is TGTGCCAGCAGTTTATCTAGTTCGAGCAATCAGCCCCAGCATTTT.

With respect to this clone: Other DNA sequences of this sample code for an identical CDR3. The chain carries TRBV5-4 and TRBJ2-5; the match to TRBD1 covers 9 bases. CDR3 length: 15 amino acids. V lost 4 bases to trimming and J lost 3 bases; unmatched junction nucleotides: 7. CDR1 and CDR2 (germline): SGHNT, YYREEE (reference sequence). The chain's CDR3 is CASSGGQGLEETQYF. CDR3 nucleotides: TGTGCCAGCAGCGGTGGACAGGGGTTGGAAGAGACCCAGTACTTC.

This chain uses TRBV5-1 with TRBJ2-1; 7 nucleotides align to TRBD2. The germline V gene has CDR1 SGHRS and CDR2 YFSETQ. This CDR3 is built from 16 residues. After removal of 3 bases from V and 5 bases from J, the junction contained 11 bases not matched to a gene. The CDR3 loop is CASSWQAGFWNNEQFF. CDR3 DNA: TGCGCCAGCAGCTGGCAAGCGGGGTTCTGGAACAATGAGCAGTTCTTC.